Shown below are 30 T cell receptor beta chains from a single sample sequenced in a study of cytomegalovirus exposure and HLA in healthy donors. A multiplex PCR was run with 60 Vbeta primers and 13 Jbeta primers. The protocol was immunoSEQ multiplex PCR, while the TCRdb copy is restricted to in-frame clones and leaves out a portion. The sample features 150,000 to 200,000 clones, with about 0.79% in its top ten. The specimen sequenced was PBMCs. The origin of the receptors is a woman under 30 in good health and CMV-seropositive.

This chain connects TRBV7-6 to TRBJ2-5, with a possible D match to TRBD2 (7 bases). The length of the CDR3 is 15 residues. CDR1 is SGHVS and CDR2 is FNYEAQ in the germline V gene. V lost 2 bases to trimming and J lost 1 base, with 11 bases between them. CDR3: CASSLPGGGQETQYF. In DNA, the CDR3 is TGTGCCAGCAGCTTACCGGGGGGCGGCCAAGAGACCCAGTACTTC.

The chain couples TRBV18 to TRBJ2-3, with TRBD2 matching 7 bases. Germline CDR1 KGHSH, CDR2 LQKENI. Unmatched junction bases numbered 12, after V lost 2 bases and J lost 4 bases. The CDR3 has 17 amino acids. As DNA, the CDR3 is TGTGCCAGCTCACCAAGGATGAGCGGGATGGGTGCAGATACGCAGTATTTT. Its translation: CASSPRMSGMGADTQYF.

V usage is TRBV5-5 and J usage is TRBJ1-3; 8 nucleotides line up with TRBD1. The CDR3 totals 17 residues. The trim removed 0 bases at V and 4 bases at J, leaving 9 bases unmatched. CDR1 is SGHKS, CDR2 YYEKEE, per germline (reference sequence). Here the CDR3 DNA reads TGTGCCAGCAGCTTGGCCCTCGTGACAGGGGTCGGAAACACCATATATTTT. Protein sequence: CASSLALVTGVGNTIYF.

V gene TRBV29-1 combines with J gene TRBJ1-2, with a tentative D call TRBD1 (5 bases). The CDR3 totals 11 residues. CDR1 is SQVTM and CDR2 is ANQGSEA in the germline V gene. V gave up 5 bases and J gave up 8 bases, with 12 bases separating them. CDR3 sequence: CSVPGIEGYTF. The CDR3 bases are TGCAGCGTTCCAGGGATAGAGGGCTACACCTTC. The full variable domain, rest sourced from reference TRBV29-1 and TRBJ1-2, is SAVISQKPSRDICQRGTSLTIQCQVDSQVTMMFWYRQQPGQSLTLIATANQGSEATYESGFVIDKFPISRPNLTFSTLTVSNMSPEDSSIYLCSVPGIEGYTFGSGTRLTVV.

The chain employs TRBV4-2 and TRBJ2-7, with D possibly TRBD2 on 6 matching bases. Trimming cost V 1 base and J 2 bases, with 12 bases left between them. The CDR3 length is 15 residues. Germline V gene sequence: CDR1 LGHNA, CDR2 YNFKEQ. CDR3 nucleotides: TGTGCCAGCAGCCAAGGGTTGGGGAGGACCTACGAGCAGTACTTC. Its translation is CASSQGLGRTYEQYF.

This sequence joins TRBV5-1 and TRBJ1-2; 8 bases align to TRBD1. The V and J ends lost 0 bases and 1 base, in that order; junction bases with no gene match: 2. The length of the CDR3 is 15 residues. Germline CDR1 is SGHRS and CDR2 is YFSETQ. CDR3 residues: CASSLVTGVNYGYTF. The CDR3 DNA sequence: TGCGCCAGCAGCTTGGTGACAGGGGTTAACTATGGCTACACCTTC.

This chain joins TRBV27 and TRBJ2-7, with unresolved D. Trimming left V 8 bases short and J 7 bases short, with 6 bases between. The length of the CDR3 is 9 residues. The germline CDR1 and CDR2 sequences are MNHEY and SMNVEV (reference sequence). The CDR3 region is CASGWEQYF. Here the CDR3 DNA reads TGTGCCAGCGGCTGGGAGCAGTACTTC.

The chain combines TRBV5-4 with TRBJ2-7; 9 bases align to TRBD1. The CDR3 consists of 14 residues. Germline loops: CDR1 SGHNT, CDR2 YYREEE (reference sequence). Germline trimming cut 5 bases from V and 3 bases from J; bases unmatched to any gene: 6. DNA of the CDR3: TGTGCCAGCAGGGCCGGGACAGGGAACTACGAGCAGTACTTC. It is translated as CASRAGTGNYEQYF.

V and J are TRBV10-2 and TRBJ1-1; 7 positions agree with TRBD1. The CDR3 contains 15 residues. Trimming took 4 bases from V and 0 from J; bases not matched to a gene: 5. Germline CDR1 WSHSY, CDR2 SAAADI. CDR3 in amino acids: CASSAMGQLNTEAFF. CDR3 coding DNA: TGCGCCAGCAGTGCGATGGGACAGTTGAACACTGAAGCTTTCTTT.

The chain is built from TRBV5-5 and TRBJ2-3; 10 bases map to TRBD1. Germline V gene sequence: CDR1 SGHKS, CDR2 YYEKEE (reference sequence). The CDR3 is 15 residues long. V shed 0 bases, J shed 4 bases, and the junction held 2 bases outside the gene matches. The CDR3 DNA is TGTGCCAGCAGCTTGGGGACAGGGGGGCCAGATACGCAGTATTTT. This gives the protein CASSLGTGGPDTQYF.

The chain links TRBV7-8 to TRBJ2-2; TRBD1 might be the D (5 bases). The V gene's germline CDR1 is SGHVS and CDR2 FQNEAQ. The CDR3 length is 12 residues. Trimming removed 10 bases at V and 2 bases at J, with 8 bases between. CDR3 amino acids: CATGHNTGELFF. Written as DNA, the CDR3 is TGTGCCACAGGGCACAACACCGGGGAGCTGTTTTTT.

This chain connects TRBV30 to TRBJ2-3, with D hard to call. CDR3 size: 12 residues. Germline V gene data show CDR1 as GTSNPN and CDR2 as SVGIG (reference sequence). Trimming removed 2 bases from V and 0 bases from J, with 3 bases in between. CDR3 nucleotide sequence: TGTGCCTGGAGTCCGAGCACAGATACGCAGTATTTT. Residues: CAWSPSTDTQYF.

The chain links TRBV11-2 to TRBJ1-1; D uncertain. Germline CDR1 SGHAT, CDR2 FQNNGV. This CDR3 is 15 amino acids long. Trimming cost V 1 base and J 6 bases, with 15 bases left between them. CDR3 loop: CASSLVLVAGPEAFF. The DNA for the CDR3 is TGTGCCAGCAGCTTAGTCCTAGTGGCGGGTCCTGAAGCTTTCTTT.

V gene TRBV18 combines with J gene TRBJ2-1, with D possibly being TRBD1 (6 bases). CDR3 size: 16 residues. Per the germline V gene, CDR1 is KGHSH and CDR2 is LQKENI. Trimming stripped 2 bases from V and 0 bases from J, with 11 bases between. The CDR3 reads CASSPGQRSSYNEQFF. CDR3 sequence (DNA): TGTGCCAGCTCACCAGGACAGAGAAGCTCCTACAATGAGCAGTTCTTC.

Comments on this clone: The sample holds other DNA sequences that translate to the same CDR3. This sequence joins TRBV5-4 and TRBJ1-1, with TRBD1 as a possible D gene (6 bases). The CDR3 spans 12 residues. V lost 7 bases to trimming and J lost 5 bases, with 12 bases between them. CDR1 is SGHNT, CDR2 YYREEE, per germline (reference sequence). In nucleotides, the CDR3 is TGTGCCAGCGGGAGGGGGGGGACTGAAGCTTTCTTT. Its protein is CASGRGGTEAFF.

The chain employs TRBV5-4 and TRBJ1-2, with 9 bases fitting TRBD1. In germline, CDR1 is SGHNT, CDR2 YYREEE (reference sequence). With V trimmed by 1 base and J by 8 bases, 6 bases remained unmatched. The CDR3 is 14 amino acids. As DNA, the CDR3 is TGTGCCAGCAGCTTGACGGGGACAGGGAAGGGCTACACCTTC. Translated: CASSLTGTGKGYTF.

This chain uses TRBV27 with TRBJ1-2; TRBD1 is a possible D gene (5 bases). Germline V CDR1 and CDR2: MNHEY, SMNVEV (reference sequence). The ends were cut back, 2 bases at V and 6 bases at J, with 13 bases in the middle. The CDR3 length is 14 residues. In DNA, the CDR3 is TGTGCCAGCAGTTTAAACCAGGGAGGAGATGGCTACACCTTC. Residues: CASSLNQGGDGYTF.

This sequence joins TRBV11-2 and TRBJ2-7; D gene unclear. The CDR3 sequence is 12 residues long. Per germline, CDR1 SGHAT and CDR2 FQNNGV. The V gene lost 8 bases and the J gene lost 4 bases, with 12 bases spanning the gap. CDR3 sequence: CASGPGSYEQYF. In DNA, the CDR3 is TGTGCCAGCGGTCCGGGTTCGTACGAGCAGTACTTC.

This sequence joins TRBV7-2 and TRBJ2-5, with 7 bases aligning to TRBD1. The junction had 9 bases not matched to a gene; V was cut back by 6 bases and J by 2 bases. The CDR3 is 15 amino acids. Per germline, CDR1 SGHTA and CDR2 FQGNSA. DNA for the CDR3: TGTGCCAGCAGTTCCGGACAGGTTGAACAAGAGACCCAGTACTTC. Translated: CASSSGQVEQETQYF.

The chain joins TRBV29-1 to TRBJ1-2; D ambiguous. The CDR3 totals 11 residues. Trimming took off 4 bases at V and 6 bases at J, with 9 bases between the two ends. CDR1 is SQVTM, CDR2 ANQGSEA, per germline. In DNA, the CDR3 is TGCAGCGTTGGAAAAACAAATGGCTACACCTTC. Residues: CSVGKTNGYTF.

The CDR3 coding sequence is TGTGCCAGCAGCTTTGTTCTTAACTACGAGCAGTACTTC. Residues: CASSFVLNYEQYF. V gene TRBV7-2 combines with J gene TRBJ2-7, with D uncertain. Trimming cost V 3 bases and J 3 bases, with 9 bases left between them. The germline V gene has CDR1 SGHTA and CDR2 FQGNSA. The CDR3 length is 13 residues.

This chain connects TRBV18 to TRBJ1-1, with D possibly matching TRBD1 (5 bases). Germline V gene lookup returns CDR1 KGHSH and CDR2 LQKENI. The ends were cut back, 4 bases at V and 3 bases at J, with 9 bases in the middle. This CDR3 contains 13 residues. The CDR3 bases are TGTGCCAGCTCACAGGGGAGGGACACTGAAGCTTTCTTT. Translation gives CASSQGRDTEAFF.

This chain connects TRBV30 to TRBJ1-5, with D tentatively TRBD1 (5 bases). Trimming removed 0 bases at V and 9 bases at J, with 9 bases between. The germline V gene has CDR1 GTSNPN and CDR2 SVGIG (reference sequence). CDR3 length: 12 residues. CDR3 in amino acids: CAWSVLRGPQHF. The CDR3 nucleotides are TGTGCCTGGAGTGTACTTAGGGGGCCCCAGCATTTT.

The chain links TRBV30 to TRBJ2-3; 8 nucleotides match TRBD1. Trimming cost V 3 bases and J 9 bases; bases outside gene matches: 5. Germline CDR1 is GTSNPN and CDR2 is SVGIG (reference sequence). The CDR3 has 12 amino acids. CDR3 bases: TGTGCCTGGAGCCAGACAGGGGTCACGCAGTATTTT. It codes for CAWSQTGVTQYF.

The CDR3 loop is CAIRGQGARSYNEQFF. CDR3 in DNA: TGTGCCATCAGGGGACAGGGGGCAAGGTCCTACAATGAGCAGTTCTTC. The rearrangement links TRBV10-3 to TRBJ2-1; 12 bases align to TRBD1. The CDR3 has 16 amino acids. The V and J ends lost 6 bases and 1 base, in that order; junction bases with no gene match: 4. The germline CDR1 and CDR2 sequences are ENHRY and SYGVKD.

This chain links TRBV9 with TRBJ2-7; TRBD2 aligns across 7 bases. The V and J ends lost 3 bases and 0 bases, in that order; junction bases with no gene match: 6. The CDR3 has 15 amino acids. Per the germline V gene, CDR1 is SGDLS and CDR2 is YYNGEE. CDR3 coding DNA: TGTGCCAGCAGCGCCCGGGACTATACCTCCTACGAGCAGTACTTC. Translated, it gives CASSARDYTSYEQYF.

This chain joins TRBV29-1 and TRBJ1-2; maybe TRBD1 (6 bases). The CDR3 is made up of 12 amino acids. The germline V gene has CDR1 SQVTM and CDR2 ANQGSEA. Trimming cost V 6 bases and J 7 bases, with 15 bases left between them. This CDR3 is CSVEDRDGGYTF. The CDR3 DNA follows: TGCAGCGTCGAGGACAGAGACGGTGGCTACACCTTC.

To note about this clone: Lacking the conserved final phenylalanine or tryptophan, this CDR3 likely reflects a read error. The J gene is TRBJ2-7, the V gene TRBV30, with D perhaps matching TRBD2 (6 bases). The CDR3 consists of 11 residues. Between the trimmed V and J ends, which lost 4 bases and 4 bases, there was a span of 8 bases. In germline, CDR1 is GTSNPN, CDR2 SVGIG (reference sequence). As DNA, the CDR3 is TGTGCCTGGAATAGCGGTTACGAGCAGTACCTC. Translation gives CAWNSGYEQYL.

This chain links TRBV5-1 with TRBJ2-1, with 7 nucleotides matching TRBD2. The CDR3 runs to 16 residues. CDR1 and CDR2 from the germline V gene are SGHRS and YFSETQ. J was trimmed by 10 bases and V by 4 bases; bases with no gene match: 17. This CDR3 reads CASSRGDFSPTVEQFF. DNA for the CDR3: TGCGCCAGCAGCCGGGGGGACTTCTCACCTACAGTGGAGCAGTTCTTC.

This chain joins TRBV7-8 and TRBJ2-3; maybe TRBD2 (5 bases). Per germline, CDR1 SGHVS and CDR2 FQNEAQ. The CDR3 is 18 amino acids. Trimming removed 3 bases from V and 0 bases from J, with 19 bases in between. CDR3 loop: CASSFPSRRHLSTDTQYF. For the CDR3, the DNA is TGTGCCAGCAGCTTCCCCTCCCGGAGGCATCTTAGCACAGATACGCAGTATTTT.